This TCR beta chain was profiled in a study of blood T cell repertoires in COVID-19. Authors' processing steps: Reference gene primers were amplified, and this amplification served to estimate nucleated cell counts. The table came from immunoSEQ multiplex PCR; TCRdb's copy has only in-frame clones and leaves some out. V, J and clone size are those of that table, while D and trimming were read from the DNA. The sample has some 42,000 clones, around 90% seen once. V was pared by 5 bases and J by 0 bases, with 17 bases between. Looked up from germline, CDR1 is SGHVS and CDR2 is FNYEAQ. The length of the CDR3 is 16 residues.

This sequence originates from a human donor in a cohort sampled during active COVID-19. The material sequenced was peripheral blood. V usage is TRBV7-6 and J usage is TRBJ2-7, with D possibly being TRBD1 (7 bases). CDR3 residues: CASSGGGTDYSYEQYF. CDR3 bases: TGTGCCAGCAGCGGAGGCGGGACAGACTACTCCTACGAGCAGTACTTC.